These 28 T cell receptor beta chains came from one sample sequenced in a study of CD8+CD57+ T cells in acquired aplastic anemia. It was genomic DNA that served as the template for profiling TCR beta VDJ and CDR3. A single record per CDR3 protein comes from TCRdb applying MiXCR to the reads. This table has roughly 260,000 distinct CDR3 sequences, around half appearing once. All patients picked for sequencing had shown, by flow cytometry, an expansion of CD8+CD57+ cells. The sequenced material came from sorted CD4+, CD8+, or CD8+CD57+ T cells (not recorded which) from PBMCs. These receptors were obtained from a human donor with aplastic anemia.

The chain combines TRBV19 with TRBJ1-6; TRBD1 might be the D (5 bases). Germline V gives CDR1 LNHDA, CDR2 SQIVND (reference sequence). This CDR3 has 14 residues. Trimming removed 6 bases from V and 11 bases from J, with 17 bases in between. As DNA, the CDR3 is TGTGCCAGTAGCCCTCAGGGCGTAATTCCACCCCTCCACTTT. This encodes CASSPQGVIPPLHF.

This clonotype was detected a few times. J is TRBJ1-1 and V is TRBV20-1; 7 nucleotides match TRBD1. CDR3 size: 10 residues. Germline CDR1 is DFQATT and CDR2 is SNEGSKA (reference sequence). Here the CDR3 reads CRVPGGGAFF. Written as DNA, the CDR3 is TGCAGGGTGCCAGGGGGTGGCGCTTTCTTT.

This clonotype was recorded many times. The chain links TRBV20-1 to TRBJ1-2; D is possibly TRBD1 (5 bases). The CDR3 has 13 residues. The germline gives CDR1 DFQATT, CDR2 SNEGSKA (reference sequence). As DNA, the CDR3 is TGCAGGCCAGGGACCGCATCTAACTATGGCTACACCTTC. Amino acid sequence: CRPGTASNYGYTF.

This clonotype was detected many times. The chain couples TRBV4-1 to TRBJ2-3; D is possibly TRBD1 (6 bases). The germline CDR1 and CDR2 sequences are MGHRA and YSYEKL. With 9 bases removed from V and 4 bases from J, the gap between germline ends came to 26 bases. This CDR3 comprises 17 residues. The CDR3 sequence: CASSYWDVQGSPDTQYF. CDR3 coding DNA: TGCGCCAGTAGCTATTGGGACGTACAGGGCAGTCCAGATACGCAGTATTTT.

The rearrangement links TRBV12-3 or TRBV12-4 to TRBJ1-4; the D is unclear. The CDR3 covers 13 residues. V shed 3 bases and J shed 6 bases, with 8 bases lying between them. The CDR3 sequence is CASSFNSHEKLFF. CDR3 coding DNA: TGTGCCAGCAGTTTCAACAGTCATGAAAAACTGTTTTTT.

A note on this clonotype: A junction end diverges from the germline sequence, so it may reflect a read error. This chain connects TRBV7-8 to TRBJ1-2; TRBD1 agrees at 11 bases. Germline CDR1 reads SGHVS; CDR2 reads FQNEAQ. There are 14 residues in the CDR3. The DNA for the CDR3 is TGCGCCAGCAGTTTAGGACAGGGGGCGCATGGCTACACCTTC. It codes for CASSLGQGAHGYTF.

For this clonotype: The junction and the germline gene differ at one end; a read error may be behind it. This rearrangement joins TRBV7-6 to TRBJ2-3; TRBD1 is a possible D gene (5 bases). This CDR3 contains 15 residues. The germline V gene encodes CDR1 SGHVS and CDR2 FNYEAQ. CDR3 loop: CAGSLSPRGTDTQYF. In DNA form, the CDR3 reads TGTGCCGGCAGCCTGTCACCCAGGGGCACAGATACGCAGTATTTT.

This chain's CDR3 is CASSEMGHFMNTEAFF. CDR3 DNA sequence: TGTGCCAGCAGTGAAATGGGACACTTCATGAACACTGAAGCTTTCTTT. V usage is TRBV6-1 and J usage is TRBJ1-1, with D maybe TRBD1 (6 bases). This CDR3 has 16 residues. V was pared by 2 bases and J by 0 bases, with 13 bases between. CDR1 MNHNS and CDR2 SASEGT come from the germline V gene.

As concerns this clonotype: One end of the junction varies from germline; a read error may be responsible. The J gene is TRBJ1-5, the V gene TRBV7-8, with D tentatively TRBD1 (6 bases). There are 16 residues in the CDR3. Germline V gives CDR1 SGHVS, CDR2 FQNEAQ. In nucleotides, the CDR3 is TGTGCCAGCAGCATAGCCGGGACACCCACGAACCAGCTCCAGCATTTT. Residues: CASSIAGTPTNQLQHF.

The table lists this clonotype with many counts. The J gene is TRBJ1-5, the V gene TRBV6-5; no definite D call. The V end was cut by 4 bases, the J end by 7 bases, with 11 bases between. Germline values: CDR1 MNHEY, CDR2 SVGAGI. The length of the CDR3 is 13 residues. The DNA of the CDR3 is TGTGCCAGCAGTTCCAACACGGGACAGCCCCAGCATTTT. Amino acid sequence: CASSSNTGQPQHF.

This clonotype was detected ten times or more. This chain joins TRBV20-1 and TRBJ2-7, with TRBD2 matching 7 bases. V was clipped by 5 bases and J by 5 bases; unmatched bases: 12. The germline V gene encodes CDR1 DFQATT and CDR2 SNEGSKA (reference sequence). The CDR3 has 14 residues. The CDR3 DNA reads TGCAGTGCTCCCCTTGGGGGGGGGATTGACGAGCAGTACTTC. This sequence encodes CSAPLGGGIDEQYF.

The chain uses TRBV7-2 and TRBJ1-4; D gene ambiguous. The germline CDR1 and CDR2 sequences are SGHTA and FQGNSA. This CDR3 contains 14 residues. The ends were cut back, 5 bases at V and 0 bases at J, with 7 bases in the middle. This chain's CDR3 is CASSPETTNEKLFF. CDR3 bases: TGTGCCAGCAGCCCCGAGACAACTAATGAAAAACTGTTTTTT.

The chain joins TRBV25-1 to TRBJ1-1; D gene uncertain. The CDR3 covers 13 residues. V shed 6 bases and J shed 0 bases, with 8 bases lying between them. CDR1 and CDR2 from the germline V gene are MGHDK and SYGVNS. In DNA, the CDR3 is TGTGCCAGCAGGGACGGAGTGAACACTGAAGCTTTCTTT. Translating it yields CASRDGVNTEAFF.

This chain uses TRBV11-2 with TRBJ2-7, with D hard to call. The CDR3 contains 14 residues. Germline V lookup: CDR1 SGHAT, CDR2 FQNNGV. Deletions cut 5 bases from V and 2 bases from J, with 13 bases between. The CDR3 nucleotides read TGTGCCAGCAGCCAAGACGGGTCACCCTACGAGCAGTACTTC. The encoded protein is CASSQDGSPYEQYF.

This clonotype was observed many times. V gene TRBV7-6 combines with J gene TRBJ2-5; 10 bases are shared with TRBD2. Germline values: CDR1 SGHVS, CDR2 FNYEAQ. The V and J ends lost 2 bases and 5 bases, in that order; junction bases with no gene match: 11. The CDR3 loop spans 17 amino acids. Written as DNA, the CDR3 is TGTGCCAGCAGCTTACCCGAAACTAGCGGGGCCCGGGAGACCCAGTACTTC. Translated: CASSLPETSGARETQYF.

The CDR3 loop is CASSTPRNTEAFF. Written as DNA, the CDR3 is TGTGCCAGCAGCACACCGCGCAACACTGAAGCTTTCTTT. This chain connects TRBV7-3 to TRBJ1-1, with D unclear. Germline CDR1 is SGHTA and CDR2 is FQGTGA. The V end lost 5 bases, the J end lost 2 bases, and 9 bases lay between the germline ends. This CDR3 has 13 amino acids.

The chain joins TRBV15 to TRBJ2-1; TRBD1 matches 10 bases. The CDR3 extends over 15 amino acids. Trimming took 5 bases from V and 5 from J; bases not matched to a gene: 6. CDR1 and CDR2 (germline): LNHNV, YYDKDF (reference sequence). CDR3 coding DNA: TGTGCCACCAGCCCCGACAGGGGGCTGAACAATGAGCAGTTCTTC. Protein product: CATSPDRGLNNEQFF.

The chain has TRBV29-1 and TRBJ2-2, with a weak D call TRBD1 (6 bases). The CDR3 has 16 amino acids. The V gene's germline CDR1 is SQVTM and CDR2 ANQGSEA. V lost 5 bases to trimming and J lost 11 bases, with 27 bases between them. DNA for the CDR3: TGCAGCGTTAGAGCTAATGCGGCAGGGGCTACCGACGAGCTGTTTTTT. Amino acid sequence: CSVRANAAGATDELFF.

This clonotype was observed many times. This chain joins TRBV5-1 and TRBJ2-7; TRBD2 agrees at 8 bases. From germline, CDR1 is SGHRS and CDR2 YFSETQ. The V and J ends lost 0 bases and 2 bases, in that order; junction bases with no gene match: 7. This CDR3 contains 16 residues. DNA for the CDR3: TGCGCCAGCAGCTTGGATCTCGGGAGGGGCGCCTACGAGCAGTACTTC. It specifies CASSLDLGRGAYEQYF.

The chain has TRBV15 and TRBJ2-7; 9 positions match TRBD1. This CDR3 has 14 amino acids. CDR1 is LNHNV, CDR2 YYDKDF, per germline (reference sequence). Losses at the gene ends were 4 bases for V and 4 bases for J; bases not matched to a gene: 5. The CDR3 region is CATSISGTGYEQYF. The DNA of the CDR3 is TGTGCCACCAGCATCTCGGGGACAGGGTACGAGCAGTACTTC.

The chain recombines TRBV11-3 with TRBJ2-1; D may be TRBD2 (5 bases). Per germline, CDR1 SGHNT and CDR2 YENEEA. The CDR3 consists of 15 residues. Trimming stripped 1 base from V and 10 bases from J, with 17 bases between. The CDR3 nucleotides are TGTGCCAGCAGCTTAGCGGCTTGGGCTGGAGGAGAGCAGTTCTTC. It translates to CASSLAAWAGGEQFF. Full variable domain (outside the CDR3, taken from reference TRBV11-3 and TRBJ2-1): EAGVVQSPRYKIIEKKQPVAFWCNPISGHNTLYWYLQNLGQGPELLIRYENEEAVDDSQLPKDRFSAERLKGVDSTLKIQPAELGDSAVYLCASSLAAWAGGEQFFGPGTRLTVL.

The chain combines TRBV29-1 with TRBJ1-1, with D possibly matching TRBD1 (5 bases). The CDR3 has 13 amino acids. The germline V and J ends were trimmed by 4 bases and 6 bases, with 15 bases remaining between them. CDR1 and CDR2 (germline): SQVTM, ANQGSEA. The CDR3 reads CSVVAGTWAEAFF. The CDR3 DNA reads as TGCAGCGTTGTCGCCGGGACTTGGGCTGAAGCTTTCTTT.

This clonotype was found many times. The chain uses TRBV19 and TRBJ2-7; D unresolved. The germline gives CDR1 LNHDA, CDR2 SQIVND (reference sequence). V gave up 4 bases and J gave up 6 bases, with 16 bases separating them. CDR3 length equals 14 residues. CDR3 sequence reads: CASSRDHLPGEQYF. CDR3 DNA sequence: TGTGCCAGTAGTAGAGACCACCTTCCTGGCGAGCAGTACTTC.

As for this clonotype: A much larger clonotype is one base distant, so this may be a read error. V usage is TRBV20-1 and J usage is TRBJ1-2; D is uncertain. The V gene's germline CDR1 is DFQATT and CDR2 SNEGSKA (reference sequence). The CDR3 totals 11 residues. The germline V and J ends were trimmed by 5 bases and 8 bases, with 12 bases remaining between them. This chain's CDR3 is CSACGLYGYTF. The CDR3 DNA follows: TGCAGTGCTTGTGGACTCTACGGCTACACCTTC.

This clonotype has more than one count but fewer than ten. The chain's CDR3 is CATSPTDMNTEAFF. The CDR3 bases are TGTGCCACCAGCCCGACAGATATGAACACTGAAGCTTTCTTT. The rearrangement uses TRBV15 and TRBJ1-1, with a tentative D call TRBD1 (5 bases). Trimming left V 5 bases short and J 0 bases short, with 10 bases between. Looked up from germline, CDR1 is LNHNV and CDR2 is YYDKDF (reference sequence). The CDR3 runs 14 residues.

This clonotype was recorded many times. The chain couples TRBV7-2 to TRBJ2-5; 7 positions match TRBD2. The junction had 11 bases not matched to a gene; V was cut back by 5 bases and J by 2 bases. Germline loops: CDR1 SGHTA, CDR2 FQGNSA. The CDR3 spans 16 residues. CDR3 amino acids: CASSPGLVLGQETQYF. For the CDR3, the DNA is TGTGCCAGCAGCCCCGGACTAGTTTTAGGGCAAGAGACCCAGTACTTC.

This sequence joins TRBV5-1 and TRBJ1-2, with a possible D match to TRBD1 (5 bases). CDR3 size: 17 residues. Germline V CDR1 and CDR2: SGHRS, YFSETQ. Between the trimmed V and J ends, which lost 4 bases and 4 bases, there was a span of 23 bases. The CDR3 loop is CASSAEGRGVTTYGYTF. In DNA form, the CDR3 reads TGCGCCAGCAGCGCTGAGGGGCGGGGTGTGACGACCTATGGCTACACCTTC.

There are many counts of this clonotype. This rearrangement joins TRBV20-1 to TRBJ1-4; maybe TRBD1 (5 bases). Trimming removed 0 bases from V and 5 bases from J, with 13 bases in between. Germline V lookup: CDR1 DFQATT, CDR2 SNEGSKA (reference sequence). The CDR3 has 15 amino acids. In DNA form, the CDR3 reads TGCAGTGCTAGAGAGGGCACAGGACTAAATGAAAAACTGTTTTTT. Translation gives CSAREGTGLNEKLFF.